A single sample is the source of the 12 T cell receptor beta chains below, sequenced in a study of shared clonotypes between healthy human individuals. The protocol was immunoSEQ multiplex PCR, while the TCRdb copy is restricted to in-frame clones and leaves out a portion. The table shows over a million clones, with about 75% occurring only once. The sequenced material came from memory CD4+ T cells sorted from blood. As to subset: CD45RA-negative fraction. The receptors derive from a man in his late teens or twenties in good health.

This rearrangement joins TRBV5-1 to TRBJ2-5; TRBD2 matches 10 bases. CDR1 and CDR2 from the germline V gene are SGHRS and YFSETQ. The trim removed 0 bases at V and 3 bases at J, leaving 5 bases unmatched. This CDR3 region has 16 residues. The CDR3 region has the DNA TGCGCCAGCAGCTTGGGGCTAGCGGGGGTGGAAGAGACCCAGTACTTC. This gives the protein CASSLGLAGVEETQYF. The variable domain in full, completed from reference TRBV5-1 and TRBJ2-5, reads KAGVTQTPRYLIKTRGQQVTLSCSPISGHRSVSWYQQTPGQGLQFLFEYFSETQRNKGNFPGRFSGRQFSNSRSEMNVSTLELGDSALYLCASSLGLAGVEETQYFGPGTRLLVL.

This clone was detected many times. The genes are TRBV29-1 and TRBJ2-5; 9 nucleotides agree with TRBD1. This CDR3 has 14 residues. Losses at the gene ends were 4 bases for V and 5 bases for J; bases not matched to a gene: 8. The V gene's germline CDR1 is SQVTM and CDR2 ANQGSEA. This chain's CDR3 is CSVAPTGGSETQYF. DNA of the CDR3: TGCAGCGTTGCCCCGACAGGGGGTAGCGAGACCCAGTACTTC.

The J gene is TRBJ2-4, the V gene TRBV19, with D unclear. In germline, CDR1 is LNHDA, CDR2 SQIVND (reference sequence). Trimming removed 5 bases at V and 0 bases at J, with 14 bases between. The CDR3 is 16 residues long. The CDR3 nucleotides are TGTGCCAGTAGTCCACAGTTAGCCTTAGCCAAAAACATTCAGTACTTC. The encoded protein is CASSPQLALAKNIQYF.

V gene TRBV18 combines with J gene TRBJ1-1; 7 bases are a match to TRBD1. The CDR3 sequence is 13 residues long. Germline V gene data show CDR1 as KGHSH and CDR2 as LQKENI. The V gene end was trimmed by 8 bases and the J gene end by 0 bases; junction bases not matched to a gene: 3. DNA for the CDR3: TGTGCCAGCCAAGGGGGCCTGAACACTGAAGCTTTCTTT. Its translation: CASQGGLNTEAFF.

This chain uses TRBV7-6 with TRBJ2-2, with D possibly called TRBD1 or TRBD2 (6 bases each). Trimming shortened V by 11 bases and J by 6 bases, and 16 bases separated the two germline ends. Germline values: CDR1 SGHVS, CDR2 FNYEAQ. The CDR3 spans 13 residues. CDR3 nucleotide sequence: TGTGCCTCGAGGGGGGCAGATGCCGGGGAGCTGTTTTTT. This translates into CASRGADAGELFF.

The J gene is TRBJ2-5, the V gene TRBV5-1; 16 bases align to TRBD2. V was clipped by 3 bases and J by 2 bases; unmatched bases: 7. The germline gives CDR1 SGHRS, CDR2 YFSETQ. CDR3 size: 18 residues. For the CDR3, the DNA is TGCGCCAGCAGCTCCGGGACTAGCGGGGGGGCTAAGCAAGAGACCCAGTACTTC. This sequence encodes CASSSGTSGGAKQETQYF. Combining the CDR3 with reference TRBV5-1 and TRBJ2-5 gives the whole variable domain KAGVTQTPRYLIKTRGQQVTLSCSPISGHRSVSWYQQTPGQGLQFLFEYFSETQRNKGNFPGRFSGRQFSNSRSEMNVSTLELGDSALYLCASSSGTSGGAKQETQYFGPGTRLLVL.

In its sample, this clone was seen once. The V and J genes are TRBV1 and TRBJ1-1; TRBD1, the table's D call, was not compared with the DNA. TRBV1 constitutes a pseudogene. CDR3 length: 15 amino acids. The CDR3: CTSSQEDRENTEAFF. The CDR3, as DNA: TGCACCAGCAGCCAAGAAGACAGGGAGAACACTGAAGCTTTCTTT.

The rearrangement joins TRBV6-4 to TRBJ2-7; 8 nucleotides match TRBD1. The CDR3 totals 14 residues. The germline V gene has CDR1 MRHNA and CDR2 SNTAGT. Trimming took 5 bases from V and 3 from J; bases not matched to a gene: 6. The CDR3 loop reads CASSRRGQIYEQYF. The CDR3 nucleotides are TGTGCCAGCAGTCGCAGGGGGCAAATCTACGAGCAGTACTTC.

The chain carries TRBV2 and TRBJ1-1; no firm D call. The CDR3 extends over 13 amino acids. Germline CDR1 and CDR2: SNHLY and FYNNEI. V was trimmed by 3 bases and J by 8 bases, leaving 13 bases between them. CDR3 DNA: TGTGCCAGCAGTGATGCCGGGGAGGAGGAAGCTTTCTTT. Protein: CASSDAGEEEAFF.

For the CDR3, the DNA is TGTGCCAGTATCCCTAGCGGGGCGTACCAAGAGACCCAGTACTTC. Translating gives CASIPSGAYQETQYF. This chain uses TRBV19 with TRBJ2-5, with 9 bases identical to TRBD2. Unmatched junction bases numbered 6, after V lost 7 bases and J lost 0 bases. This CDR3 is built from 15 residues. From germline, CDR1 is LNHDA and CDR2 SQIVND (reference sequence).

This clone was observed once. This chain uses TRBV18 with TRBJ2-3; 8 bases are a match to TRBD1. V was pared by 3 bases and J by 1 base, with 6 bases of the junction left unmatched. The CDR3 consists of 16 residues. Germline lookup yields CDR1 KGHSH and CDR2 LQKENI. This CDR3 is CASSPNLRGRTDTQYF. CDR3 DNA sequence: TGTGCCAGCTCACCTAACCTCAGGGGGCGCACAGATACGCAGTATTTT.

The V gene is TRBV29-1, the J gene TRBJ1-2; 9 bases agree with TRBD1. The CDR3 has 10 residues. V shed 8 bases and J 8 bases; nucleotides not matched to a gene: 3. Germline V gene data show CDR1 as SQVTM and CDR2 as ANQGSEA. For the CDR3, the DNA is TGCAGCACAGACAGGGGGGGCTACACCTTC. It translates to CSTDRGGYTF.